The T cell receptor beta chain under discussion was sequenced for a study of T-cell memory formation after mild COVID-19. Study-wide background: Clusters were largely donor specific.

Germline V gene lookup returns CDR1 SGHAT and CDR2 FQNNGV. Trimming removed 5 bases at V and 8 bases at J, with 13 bases between. The CDR3 length is 13 residues. TCRdb used MiXCR to reprocess the 5' RACE reads, holding one entry per CDR3 protein. The sample contains 400,000 to 500,000 distinct CDR3 sequences, around 19% of which appear only once. This rearrangement joins TRBV11-2 to TRBJ2-1; D is ambiguous. This sequence was found in an adult woman who had mild COVID-19 (a few samples of this study predate the infection). Cell type and time point are not known. What was sequenced was PBMCs or a T cell subset sorted from them (not recorded which). In DNA, the CDR3 is TGTGCCAGCAGCCTAACCGGCAGCTATGAGCAGTTCTTC. The encoded protein is CASSLTGSYEQFF. Drawing the rest from reference TRBV11-2 and TRBJ2-1, the complete variable domain is EAGVAQSPRYKIIEKRQSVAFWCNPISGHATLYWYQQILGQGPKLLIQFQNNGVVDDSQLPKDRFSAERLKGVDSTLKIQPAKLEDSAVYLCASSLTGSYEQFFGPGTRLTVL.